This section outlines one T cell receptor beta chain sequence together with its context. The source of the sample is a study of T cells in Graves' hyperthyroidism and ophthalmopathy. Uncontrolled infection, other autoimmune disease, pregnancy and lactation each barred patients from inclusion. The V gene end was trimmed by 2 bases and the J gene end by 6 bases; junction bases not matched to a gene: 16. Germline CDR1 reads MNHEY; CDR2 reads SVGEGT. This CDR3 contains 18 residues. It was RNA transcripts that yielded the amplified TCR beta CDR3 regions. The primer set for the first-round RT-PCR of the TCR CDR3 was HTBI. From the multiplex PCR reads, TCRdb called clonotypes with MiXCR, one entry per CDR3 protein. The table shows some 500,000 distinct CDR3 sequences, with under 15% occurring only once.

The TCR originated in a woman aged 18-29 years with Graves' hyperthyroidism. The chain joins TRBV6-2 or TRBV6-3 to TRBJ1-2, with 9 positions matching TRBD1. The specimen was blood. The CDR3 loop is CASSYPLGQGQATDGYTF. For the CDR3, the DNA is TGTGCCAGCAGTTACCCCCTCGGACAGGGGCAAGCGACGGATGGCTACACCTTC.